This TCR beta chain was recovered during a study of blood T cell repertoires in COVID-19 (dated by TCRdb to between 2020 and 2021). In the study overall: Collaborator samples came from the United States, Italy and Spain and covered acute and convalescent phases of COVID-19. The material from the prospective study consisted of cDNA or gDNA derived from T cells, B-cell-depleted T cells, or PBMCs. Deeply sampled blood TCRbeta repertoires from subjects exposed to, actively infected with, or recovered from COVID-19 were included in the dataset. The repertoires were released in a freely available public database intended as a resource for research on the immune response to SARS-CoV-2. The samples were drawn from two sources: the first 160 participants of the ongoing ImmuneRACE study, and 1,254 subjects contributed by 6 global collaborators. Nearly every sample came with metadata listing a de-identified subject ID, COVID-19 status, age in years and sex. Where available, HLA class I and class II types were obtained from metadata supplied by the sample provider rather than from assay-based typing. Broader findings and caveats from the paper: The amount of clinical and demographic metadata varied by source and participant and was provided uncurated.

Based on the germline V gene (reference sequence), the CDR1 and CDR2 sequences are LNHDA and SQIVND. From the cysteine up to the phenylalanine, the CDR3 has a length of 12 residues. Only the CDR3 DNA is retained, 36 bases long and in frame from the first base. The junction carries 13 bases between V and J, which are trimmed by 6 bases and 10 bases respectively. With respect to this clone: Its cognate antigen has yet to be identified. The input lacks base qualities; no much larger clone sits a single base away.

The immunoSEQ Assay, a bias-controlled multiplex PCR, was used to amplify TCRbeta CDR3 regions from genomic DNA. In the original analysis: The number of nucleated cells in each sample was estimated from the amplification of reference gene primers within the assay. To quantify the absolute abundance of each unique TCRbeta CDR3 rearrangement, sequence reads were collapsed and filtered. For each sample, productive Simpson clonality was calculated by taking the square root of Simpson's diversity index across productive rearrangements. As stored in TCRdb, this immuneACCESS dataset retains in-frame rearrangements with V and J assigned. A fraction of the clones does not appear; measured against another copy, unresolved V genes explain less than half of the discrepancy, and the remainder lacks a known reason. The V and J calls and the clone size are those of that table, but D and trimming were determined from the DNA. The sample table shows under 350,000 clones, and 86% are seen once. About 4.2% of the sample is taken by the ten largest.

In the prospective study, participants were roughly 18 to 89 years old, resided in about two dozen geographic areas of the United States, and were enrolled through a virtual design. In the prospective study, cohorts were assigned on the basis of participant-reported clinical history obtained from a screening survey and a study questionnaire. In the prospective study, whole blood, serum and a nasopharyngeal or oropharyngeal swab were collected from each participant by mobile phlebotomists. Participants in the prospective study had the option to provide additional blood draws and questionnaires over an approximately 2-month period. Prospective study blood samples were shipped either frozen or at room temperature before DNA extraction.

The sample comprised PBMCs or T cells enriched from blood (not recorded which). The rearranged chain carries TRBV19 and TRBJ2-1; the D gene is perhaps TRBD2, from 5 matching bases. The TCR was taken from a woman in her thirties or forties with acute COVID-19. The bases read TGTGCCAGTAGCCCGGGGTTCTTAGAGCAGTTCTTC. Its translation is CASSPGFLEQFF.